The clone carrying this T cell receptor beta chain was recorded a few times. The target antigen is unknown. The data originate from a study of PD-L1 blockade in urothelial cancer. Findings and limits, study-wide: A pretreatment blood TCR clonality that fell below the median predicted better progression-free and overall survival.

The CDR3 is made up of 14 amino acids. The V gene lost 5 bases and the J gene lost 0 bases, with 11 bases spanning the gap. Germline CDR1 and CDR2: SGHTA and FQGNSA. Only in-frame clones appear in the TCRdb table, and some are missing; sequencing was by immunoSEQ multiplex PCR. Here the sample spans roughly 100,000 clones, 89% being singletons. Time point reported: pretreatment peripheral blood. Patient disease was locally advanced or metastatic urothelial carcinoma. The TCR was taken from a woman over 75 with urothelial cancer. Material: PBMCs, obtained around atezolizumab (anti-PD-L1) treatment. The chain is built from TRBV7-2 and TRBJ2-7; possible D gene TRBD1, 5 bases. The CDR3 DNA is TGTGCCAGCAGCATCACACAGGCCTCCTACGAGCAGTACTTC. This sequence encodes CASSITQASYEQYF.